The 12 T cell receptor beta chains given below trace back to one sample, sequenced in a study of cytomegalovirus exposure and HLA in healthy donors. The assay was immunoSEQ multiplex PCR, and TCRdb's table has in-frame clones only and misses some. The table includes 250,000 to 350,000 clones, around 86% detected once. The sequenced material came from PBMCs. The origin of the receptors is a woman younger than 30 in good health and CMV-seronegative.

With respect to this clone: At one end, the junction sequence differs from germline, possibly due to a read error. The chain joins TRBV7-2 to TRBJ2-7, with D possibly matching TRBD2 (7 bases). Germline V gene data show CDR1 as SGHTA and CDR2 as FQGNSA. This CDR3 has 15 amino acids. CDR3: CASTLGGEAAYEQYF. The DNA of the CDR3 is TGTGCCAGCACCTTAGGGGGGGAGGCCGCCTACGAGCAGTACTTC.

This rearrangement joins TRBV4-2 to TRBJ2-1, with 10 bases lining up with TRBD2. The V and J ends lost 4 bases and 3 bases, in that order; junction bases with no gene match: 6. The CDR3 extends over 16 amino acids. Germline V gene sequence: CDR1 LGHNA, CDR2 YNFKEQ. The CDR3 coding sequence is TGTGCCAGCAGCCGGGTGACTAGCGGGTTCTACAATGAGCAGTTCTTC. Translated: CASSRVTSGFYNEQFF.

The chain carries TRBV5-1 and TRBJ1-5; 9 bases are a match to TRBD1. This CDR3 region has 15 residues. V trimming: 8 bases; J trimming: 3 bases; junction bases outside the gene matches: 9. CDR1 is SGHRS, CDR2 YFSETQ, per germline. In nucleotides, the CDR3 is TGCGCCAGGACCCCCGGGACAGGGTTCAATCAGCCCCAGCATTTT. It codes for CARTPGTGFNQPQHF.

The CDR3 region is CSVVRDRINTEAFF. CDR3 DNA: TGCAGCGTTGTACGGGACAGGATTAACACTGAAGCTTTCTTT. The chain has TRBV29-1 and TRBJ1-1; TRBD1 matches at 8 bases. V lost 4 bases, J lost 2 bases, and 6 bases stayed unmatched. The CDR3 contains 14 residues. The germline V gene has CDR1 SQVTM and CDR2 ANQGSEA.

The chain carries TRBV4-1 and TRBJ1-3; no reliable D call. CDR1 is MGHRA and CDR2 is YSYEKL in the germline V gene. This CDR3 has 18 amino acids. V was clipped by 0 bases and J by 0 bases, with 15 bases between them. DNA for the CDR3: TGCGCCAGCAGCCAAGATAGCTCAATCGGGTTCTCTGGAAACACCATATATTTT. Translation gives CASSQDSSIGFSGNTIYF.

The rearrangement uses TRBV28 and TRBJ2-5; the D is unclear. The germline V gene has CDR1 MDHEN and CDR2 SYDVKM. CDR3 size: 16 residues. Trimming stripped 6 bases from V and 1 base from J, with 18 bases between. The CDR3, as DNA: TGTGCCAGCAGCCCCCTCGGTCTAGACCCCCAAGAGACCCAGTACTTC. Its translation is CASSPLGLDPQETQYF.

The V gene is TRBV7-9, the J gene TRBJ1-1; D remains unclear. The V gene's germline CDR1 is SEHNR and CDR2 FQNEAQ (reference sequence). Trimming left V 1 base short and J 7 bases short, with 7 bases between. The CDR3 has 12 residues. Written as DNA, the CDR3 is TGTGCCAGCAGCTTAGGTGCCGGTGAAGCTTTCTTT. Protein product: CASSLGAGEAFF.

The gene calls are TRBV25-1 and TRBJ2-3; D call uncertain. The CDR3 has 18 amino acids. V lost 8 bases, J lost 3 bases, and 27 bases lay in between. Germline V gene lookup returns CDR1 MGHDK and CDR2 SYGVNS. For the CDR3, the DNA is TGTGCCAGCGAAGCATTTGGCCTTAGCACACGTGGGACAGATACGCAGTATTTT. It is translated as CASEAFGLSTRGTDTQYF.

The chain has TRBV7-3 and TRBJ2-1; 8 positions match TRBD2. Trimming removed 2 bases from V and 6 bases from J; junction bases left unmatched: 3. Germline V gene lookup returns CDR1 SGHTA and CDR2 FQGTGA. The CDR3 totals 14 residues. This CDR3 is CASSLAGGGNEQFF. CDR3 nucleotide sequence: TGTGCCAGCAGCTTAGCGGGAGGAGGCAATGAGCAGTTCTTC.

In this sample, this clone turned up a few times. The chain carries TRBV4-3 and TRBJ1-5; 8 nucleotides agree with TRBD1. The germline gives CDR1 LGHNA, CDR2 YSLEER. The CDR3 totals 16 residues. The J segment lost 5 bases and the V segment lost 1 base, leaving 7 bases of the junction unmatched. CDR3 protein: CASSQGVDRVDQPQHF. CDR3 DNA sequence: TGCGCCAGCAGCCAAGGGGTGGACAGGGTAGATCAGCCCCAGCATTTT.

The rearrangement uses TRBV5-5 and TRBJ1-5; D gene ambiguous. Trimming pared 0 bases from V and 6 bases from J, leaving 7 bases between. The germline V gene encodes CDR1 SGHKS and CDR2 YYEKEE (reference sequence). This CDR3 has 13 residues. CDR3 in DNA: TGTGCCAGCAGCTTGGGCGGGAGTCAGCCCCAGCATTTT. Translation: CASSLGGSQPQHF.

The chain is built from TRBV19 and TRBJ2-7; the D gene is possibly TRBD2 (6 bases). This CDR3 has 15 residues. Germline loops: CDR1 LNHDA, CDR2 SQIVND (reference sequence). Trimming took 3 bases from V and 1 from J, leaving 13 bases between them. Here the CDR3 reads CASSISSGLSYEQYF. CDR3 coding DNA: TGTGCCAGTAGTATTAGTAGCGGACTTTCCTACGAGCAGTACTTC.